The 15 T cell receptor beta chains listed next were all sequenced from one sample in a study of shared clonotypes between healthy human individuals. Terminally differentiated effector memory CD45RA+ cells were excluded from the naive CD8 cells, which were CD45RO-negative and positively selected for CCR7. Measured with immunoSEQ multiplex PCR; TCRdb has only the in-frame clones, and not every one. This sample has around 620,000 clones, with roughly 95% found just once. Material for sequencing was naive CD8+ T cells sorted from blood. Source of these receptors: a woman aged 25 to 39 in good health.

This clone was picked up a small number of times. The chain employs TRBV28 and TRBJ1-2; the D is unclear. Between the trimmed V and J ends, which lost 1 base and 3 bases, there was a span of 0 bases. There are 11 residues in the CDR3. CDR1 is MDHEN and CDR2 is SYDVKM in the germline V gene. CDR3 nucleotide sequence: TGTGCCAGCAGTTTATACTATGGCTACACCTTC. This gives the protein CASSLYYGYTF.

J is TRBJ2-7 and V is TRBV4-1; no definite D call. Trimming took off 0 bases at V and 3 bases at J, with 15 bases between the two ends. Germline-derived CDR1 and CDR2 are MGHRA and YSYEKL. The CDR3 contains 16 residues. In nucleotides, the CDR3 is TGCGCCAGCAGCCAAGAATATCCGGGCGAAGGCTACGAGCAGTACTTC. Its protein is CASSQEYPGEGYEQYF.

The chain uses TRBV29-1 and TRBJ1-1, with D possibly being TRBD1 (5 bases). The CDR3 sequence is 12 residues long. Between the trimmed V and J ends, which lost 7 bases and 7 bases, there was a span of 16 bases. Germline V gene lookup returns CDR1 SQVTM and CDR2 ANQGSEA. The CDR3 nucleotides read TGCAGCGCCCATGTCAGGGTTAATGAAGCTTTCTTT. Protein product: CSAHVRVNEAFF.

The V gene is TRBV10-2, the J gene TRBJ2-7; the match to TRBD2 covers 8 bases. Germline V gene data show CDR1 as WSHSY and CDR2 as SAAADI. After removal of 6 bases from V and 0 bases from J, the junction contained 4 bases not matched to a gene. CDR3 length: 14 residues. The CDR3 is CASRDSGTSYEQYF. The CDR3 DNA follows: TGCGCCAGCAGGGATAGCGGGACCTCCTACGAGCAGTACTTC.

The chain uses TRBV11-2 and TRBJ2-6, with a tentative D call TRBD2 (6 bases). Germline lookup yields CDR1 SGHAT and CDR2 FQNNGV. Trimming took 2 bases from V and 0 from J, leaving 11 bases between them. This CDR3 has 17 residues. Here the CDR3 reads CASSLTDGSSGANVLTF. In DNA form, the CDR3 reads TGTGCCAGCAGCTTAACCGACGGGAGCTCTGGGGCCAACGTCCTGACTTTC. The full variable domain, completed using reference TRBV11-2 and TRBJ2-6, is EAGVAQSPRYKIIEKRQSVAFWCNPISGHATLYWYQQILGQGPKLLIQFQNNGVVDDSQLPKDRFSAERLKGVDSTLKIQPAKLEDSAVYLCASSLTDGSSGANVLTFGAGSRLTVL.

CDR3 region: CATSPVSGRVEGYTF. The CDR3 DNA follows: TGTGCCACCAGCCCCGTCTCAGGCAGGGTGGAGGGCTACACCTTC. The chain recombines TRBV15 with TRBJ1-2; possibly TRBD1 for D (5 bases). CDR1 and CDR2 (germline): LNHNV, YYDKDF (reference sequence). The germline V and J ends were trimmed by 5 bases and 8 bases, with 21 bases remaining between them. The CDR3 has 15 residues. The full variable domain, with the rest looked up from reference TRBV15 and TRBJ1-2, is DAMVIQNPRYQVTQFGKPVTLSCSQTLNHNVMYWYQQKSSQAPKLLFHYYDKDFNNEADTPDNFQSRRPNTSFCFLDIRSPGLGDTAMYLCATSPVSGRVEGYTFGSGTRLTVV.

The count of this clone is one. The chain uses TRBV11-2 and TRBJ2-7, with 8 bases aligning to TRBD1. The CDR3 consists of 14 residues. Germline assignment: CDR1 SGHAT and CDR2 FQNNGV. Unmatched junction bases numbered 10, after V lost 10 bases and J lost 2 bases. The chain's CDR3 is CATSGTGPTYEQYF. The CDR3 DNA reads TGTGCCACCTCAGGGACAGGCCCTACCTACGAGCAGTACTTC.

J is TRBJ2-7 and V is TRBV6-5, with D tentatively TRBD1 (6 bases). The V end was cut by 2 bases, the J end by 0 bases, with 11 bases between. This CDR3 comprises 15 residues. CDR1 is MNHEY, CDR2 SVGAGI, per germline. For the CDR3, the DNA is TGTGCCAGCAGTTACGGGGGCGGAGCCTCCTACGAGCAGTACTTC. Protein sequence: CASSYGGGASYEQYF.

The gene calls are TRBV28 and TRBJ2-1; 10 nucleotides line up with TRBD2. Germline V CDR1 and CDR2: MDHEN, SYDVKM. This CDR3 comprises 15 residues. The V and J ends lost 5 bases and 7 bases, in that order; junction bases with no gene match: 8. CDR3 in amino acids: CASSPLAGAVNEQFF. CDR3 DNA sequence: TGTGCCAGCAGTCCGCTAGCGGGAGCAGTAAATGAGCAGTTCTTC.

The V gene is TRBV4-1, the J gene TRBJ2-5, with D possibly TRBD2 on 6 matching bases. The CDR3 length is 14 residues. V lost 3 bases and J lost 4, with 12 bases in between. Germline-derived CDR1 and CDR2 are MGHRA and YSYEKL. The CDR3 sequence is CASSHDGRGETQYF. The CDR3 coding sequence is TGCGCCAGCAGCCACGACGGGAGAGGAGAGACCCAGTACTTC.

CDR3 region: CASSPSGSFSYEQYF. In DNA, the CDR3 is TGTGCCAGCAGTCCTAGCGGGAGTTTCTCCTACGAGCAGTACTTC. The rearrangement uses TRBV28 and TRBJ2-7, with TRBD2 identical over 10 bases. From germline, CDR1 is MDHEN and CDR2 SYDVKM. This CDR3 region has 15 residues. V was clipped by 5 bases and J by 0 bases; unmatched bases: 4.

The chain is built from TRBV19 and TRBJ2-3, with a possible D match to TRBD2 (6 bases). Germline CDR1 LNHDA, CDR2 SQIVND (reference sequence). The CDR3 extends over 15 amino acids. With 4 bases removed from V and 0 bases from J, the gap between germline ends came to 11 bases. DNA for the CDR3: TGTGCCAGTAGTACGGGGGATCTTAGCACAGATACGCAGTATTTT. Encoded protein: CASSTGDLSTDTQYF.

The J gene is TRBJ1-1, the V gene TRBV6-5; 8 bases align to TRBD1. This CDR3 comprises 14 residues. V gave up 5 bases and J gave up 3 bases; unmatched junction bases: 5. From germline, CDR1 is MNHEY and CDR2 SVGAGI. The CDR3 here is CASSDRGGDTEAFF. The DNA of the CDR3 is TGTGCCAGCAGTGACAGGGGAGGGGACACTGAAGCTTTCTTT.

The chain couples TRBV5-6 to TRBJ2-3; D might be TRBD1 (5 bases). This CDR3 has 15 residues. V was shortened by 0 bases and J by 3 bases, with 11 bases between the two germline ends. Germline V gene lookup returns CDR1 SGHDT and CDR2 YYEEEE. The DNA of the CDR3 is TGTGCCAGCAGCTTGGCGTCAGGGTTGACAGATACGCAGTATTTT. It translates to CASSLASGLTDTQYF.

This clone was seen a single time. This chain joins TRBV9 and TRBJ1-5; 11 bases fit TRBD1. Germline assignment: CDR1 SGDLS and CDR2 YYNGEE. With V trimmed by 3 bases and J by 8 bases, 4 bases remained unmatched. The CDR3 length is 14 residues. The CDR3 spells CASSDRDRGEPQHF. CDR3 DNA sequence: TGTGCCAGCAGCGACCGGGACAGGGGGGAGCCCCAGCATTTT.